The 3 T cell receptor beta chains reported below all come from one sample, sequenced in a study of CD8 T cells in Susac syndrome (dated by TCRdb to between 2018 and 2020). The library came from the immunoSEQ multiplex PCR assay. RNA was extracted with the RNeasy kit and 0.5 to 1 ug was reverse transcribed using random hexamers. TCRdb trimmed the raw reads at Q25, called clones with MiXCR and kept productive beta chains. Merged by CDR3 protein, the rows form single entries marked with the most common genes and DNA. Across this sample there are about 180,000 distinct CDR3 sequences, with more than 90% seen only once. Clones ranked in the top ten supply approximately 0.09% of the sample. Sequenced material: CD4+ T cells from PBMCs. These receptors originate from a human donor with multiple sclerosis.

The chain carries TRBV4-1 and TRBJ2-5; TRBD2 is a possible D gene (6 bases). This CDR3 comprises 17 residues. Germline V lookup: CDR1 MGHRA, CDR2 YSYEKL. The V end was cut by 0 bases, the J end by 4 bases, with 18 bases between. This CDR3 is CASSQEPRGTLGETQYF. CDR3 bases: TGCGCCAGCAGCCAAGAACCGCGCGGGACCCTTGGAGAGACCCAGTACTTC.

This CDR3 is CSASHSQGDDSPLHF. The CDR3 region has the DNA TGCAGTGCTAGCCACTCACAGGGCGATGATTCACCCCTCCACTTT. The V call is TRBV20-1, the J call TRBJ1-6, with D tentatively TRBD1 (6 bases). V lost 3 bases and J lost 8, with 17 bases in between. This CDR3 is built from 15 residues. Germline-derived CDR1 and CDR2 are DFQATT and SNEGSKA (reference sequence).

This chain links TRBV7-2 with TRBJ2-5; 7 bases are a match to TRBD1. The V and J ends lost 5 bases and 6 bases, in that order; junction bases with no gene match: 6. CDR3 size: 13 residues. Germline CDR1 reads SGHTA; CDR2 reads FQGNSA. The chain's CDR3 is CASSTRGQQTQYF. The CDR3 nucleotides read TGTGCCAGCAGCACAAGGGGGCAGCAGACCCAGTACTTC.